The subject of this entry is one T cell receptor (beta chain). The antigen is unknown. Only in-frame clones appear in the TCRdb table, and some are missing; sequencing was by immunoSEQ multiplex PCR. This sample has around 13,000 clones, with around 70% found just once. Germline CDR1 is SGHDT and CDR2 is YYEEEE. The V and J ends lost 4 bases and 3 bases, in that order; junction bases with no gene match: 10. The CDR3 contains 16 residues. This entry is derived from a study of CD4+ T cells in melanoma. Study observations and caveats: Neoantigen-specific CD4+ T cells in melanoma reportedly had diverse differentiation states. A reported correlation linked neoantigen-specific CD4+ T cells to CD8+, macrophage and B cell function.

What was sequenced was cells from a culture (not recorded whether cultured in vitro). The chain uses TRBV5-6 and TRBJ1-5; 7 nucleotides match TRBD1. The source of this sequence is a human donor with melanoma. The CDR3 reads CASSQGTVGANQPQHF. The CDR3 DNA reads TGTGCCAGCAGCCAAGGGACAGTCGGGGCCAATCAGCCCCAGCATTTT.